These 20 T cell receptor beta chains were sequenced from one sample in a study of T cell changes during pregnancy in multiple sclerosis. Data came from immunoSEQ multiplex PCR; TCRdb stores just in-frame clones and leaves some out. The sample lists tens of thousands of clones; about 91% were seen once. Source: CD8+ T cells from peripheral blood mononuclear cells, taken after pregnancy. The receptors were sampled from a female donor with multiple sclerosis, enrolled in a pregnancy study.

The chain employs TRBV9 and TRBJ2-7; maybe TRBD2 (7 bases). Germline lookup yields CDR1 SGDLS and CDR2 YYNGEE. This CDR3 comprises 16 residues. V lost 4 bases and J 2 bases, leaving 19 bases between the germline ends. The CDR3 DNA reads as TGTGCCAGCAGCCCGCGGGGGCCAATTGATACCTACGAGCAGTACTTC. It translates to CASSPRGPIDTYEQYF. Filled out from reference TRBV9 and TRBJ2-7, the complete variable domain reads DSGVTQTPKHLITATGQRVTLRCSPRSGDLSVYWYQQSLDQGLQFLIQYYNGEERAKGNILERFSAQQFPDLHSELNLSSLELGDSALYFCASSPRGPIDTYEQYFGPGTRLTVT.

The gene calls are TRBV9 and TRBJ2-6; D is possibly TRBD1 (6 bases). The CDR3 length is 17 residues. The germline gives CDR1 SGDLS, CDR2 YYNGEE. V was shortened by 2 bases and J by 1 base, with 13 bases between the two germline ends. The CDR3 sequence: CASSVRQDRSGANVLTF. CDR3 sequence (DNA): TGTGCCAGCAGCGTCCGACAGGACCGTTCTGGGGCCAACGTCCTGACTTTC.

This clone has just one count. The genes are TRBV7-2 and TRBJ2-3; a possible D gene is TRBD2 (6 bases). V was shortened by 1 base and J by 6 bases, with 11 bases between the two germline ends. The CDR3 length is 14 residues. CDR1 is SGHTA and CDR2 is FQGNSA in the germline V gene. The DNA of the CDR3 is TGTGCCAGCAGCTTAGAACTAGCCGTGGATACGCAGTATTTT. Protein sequence: CASSLELAVDTQYF.

This clone was seen a few times. The chain couples TRBV2 to TRBJ1-1; D is ambiguous. Germline V gives CDR1 SNHLY, CDR2 FYNNEI. Between the trimmed V and J ends, which lost 3 bases and 8 bases, there was a span of 16 bases. The CDR3 totals 14 residues. CDR3 coding DNA: TGTGCCAGCAGTGACGCAGCAGTCGACATGGAAGCTTTCTTT. It is translated as CASSDAAVDMEAFF.

The chain has TRBV7-3 and TRBJ1-1, with TRBD1 identical over 7 bases. This CDR3 spans 15 amino acids. Germline CDR1 and CDR2: SGHTA and FQGTGA. V dropped 1 base and J dropped 2; count of bases not matched to a gene: 4. CDR3 region: CASSLMGTANTEAFF. CDR3 in DNA: TGTGCCAGCAGCTTAATGGGGACAGCAAACACTGAAGCTTTCTTT.

The gene calls are TRBV6-5 and TRBJ1-2; D remains unclear. The CDR3 runs 13 residues. Between the trimmed V and J ends, which lost 4 bases and 4 bases, there was a span of 10 bases. CDR1 and CDR2 (germline): MNHEY, SVGAGI. CDR3 loop: CASSWAPAYGYTF. Here the CDR3 DNA reads TGTGCCAGCAGTTGGGCCCCTGCCTATGGCTACACCTTC.

This chain links TRBV15 with TRBJ1-4, with TRBD1 matching over 9 bases. Trimming took 8 bases from V and 6 from J; bases not matched to a gene: 4. Germline V gene lookup returns CDR1 LNHNV and CDR2 YYDKDF (reference sequence). The length of the CDR3 is 13 residues. CDR3 loop: CATSTGGDEKLFF. The CDR3 nucleotides are TGTGCCACCTCGACAGGGGGAGATGAAAAACTGTTTTTT. The complete variable domain, with remaining parts taken from reference TRBV15 and TRBJ1-4, reads DAMVIQNPRYQVTQFGKPVTLSCSQTLNHNVMYWYQQKSSQAPKLLFHYYDKDFNNEADTPDNFQSRRPNTSFCFLDIRSPGLGDTAMYLCATSTGGDEKLFFGSGTQLSVL.

The chain uses TRBV29-1 and TRBJ1-3; D call uncertain. The V gene lost 1 base and the J gene lost 3 bases, with 13 bases spanning the gap. The germline V gene encodes CDR1 SQVTM and CDR2 ANQGSEA. The CDR3 is 15 amino acids. The chain's CDR3 is CSVEVAGTYGNTIYF. CDR3 bases: TGCAGCGTTGAAGTGGCGGGAACTTATGGAAACACCATATATTTT.

The chain combines TRBV9 with TRBJ2-7; 8 bases match TRBD2. V trimming: 4 bases; J trimming: 2 bases; junction bases outside the gene matches: 8. Germline V gene sequence: CDR1 SGDLS, CDR2 YYNGEE. This CDR3 is built from 15 residues. The DNA of the CDR3 is TGTGCCAGCAGCCCGTCGGGTAGCGGGGCCTACGAGCAGTACTTC. Residues: CASSPSGSGAYEQYF.

The chain carries TRBV6-5 and TRBJ2-2; 9 bases match TRBD2. The CDR3 length is 16 residues. J gave up 5 bases and V 2 bases, and 6 bases lay outside the gene matches. The germline CDR1 and CDR2 sequences are MNHEY and SVGAGI. The CDR3 protein is CASSYGLAGITGELFF. DNA of the CDR3: TGTGCCAGCAGTTACGGGCTAGCGGGAATTACCGGGGAGCTGTTTTTT.

The chain combines TRBV30 with TRBJ1-4; no firm D call. V gave up 0 bases and J gave up 7 bases, with 18 bases separating them. The CDR3 loop spans 16 amino acids. Germline V lookup: CDR1 GTSNPN, CDR2 SVGIG (reference sequence). CDR3 protein: CAWSVAVGGWSEKLFF. Written as DNA, the CDR3 is TGTGCCTGGAGTGTTGCTGTTGGAGGGTGGAGTGAAAAACTGTTTTTT.

This CDR3 is CASPSGGANYGYTF. In DNA, the CDR3 is TGTGCCAGCCCCTCAGGGGGAGCTAACTATGGCTACACCTTC. V is TRBV7-2 and J is TRBJ1-2; 7 positions agree with TRBD1. The ends lost 8 bases at V and 0 bases at J; junction bases unmatched: 6. This CDR3 region has 14 residues. CDR1 and CDR2 (germline): SGHTA, FQGNSA.

V usage is TRBV27 and J usage is TRBJ2-3, with 8 bases identical to TRBD2. Germline V gives CDR1 MNHEY, CDR2 SMNVEV (reference sequence). The CDR3 extends over 14 amino acids. V lost 6 bases to trimming and J lost 6 bases; unmatched junction nucleotides: 8. CDR3 nucleotide sequence: TGTGCCAGCAGAAAAGCGGGAGTTGACGATACGCAGTATTTT. Translated, it gives CASRKAGVDDTQYF.

This rearrangement joins TRBV11-2 to TRBJ2-7; D call uncertain. The V end lost 5 bases, the J end lost 2 bases, and 7 bases lay between the germline ends. CDR1 and CDR2 from the germline V gene are SGHAT and FQNNGV. The CDR3 runs to 12 residues. The CDR3 region has the DNA TGTGCCAGCAGCACAGACCCCTACGAGCAGTACTTC. It specifies CASSTDPYEQYF.

V usage is TRBV2 and J usage is TRBJ2-1; D is perhaps TRBD2 (6 bases). V lost 3 bases and J lost 6, with 15 bases in between. The CDR3 is made up of 15 amino acids. In germline, CDR1 is SNHLY, CDR2 FYNNEI. The DNA of the CDR3 is TGTGCCAGCAGTGACGGACGCTACGGGGGCAATGAGCAGTTCTTC. Its protein product is CASSDGRYGGNEQFF.

The chain recombines TRBV2 with TRBJ1-6; D not resolved. Trimming pared 0 bases from V and 8 bases from J, leaving 14 bases between. This CDR3 has 16 residues. Germline loops: CDR1 SNHLY, CDR2 FYNNEI. Here the CDR3 DNA reads TGTGCCAGCAGTGAAGCGCGGGCAGAAATAGATTCACCCCTCCACTTT. Translating gives CASSEARAEIDSPLHF.

Only one count was recorded for this clone. The chain is built from TRBV15 and TRBJ1-1; the D is unclear. The CDR3 covers 13 residues. Trimming took off 2 bases at V and 1 base at J, with 5 bases between the two ends. Germline V gene data show CDR1 as LNHNV and CDR2 as YYDKDF (reference sequence). CDR3 in amino acids: CATSRTGNTEAFF. The CDR3 nucleotides read TGTGCCACCAGCAGAACTGGGAACACTGAAGCTTTCTTT.

V usage is TRBV5-1 and J usage is TRBJ2-2, with D tentatively TRBD2 (6 bases). The CDR3 loop spans 15 amino acids. CDR1 is SGHRS and CDR2 is YFSETQ in the germline V gene. V shed 3 bases and J shed 5 bases, with 14 bases lying between them. The CDR3: CASSSGLPGTGELFF. CDR3 coding DNA: TGCGCCAGCAGCTCGGGACTCCCGGGAACCGGGGAGCTGTTTTTT.

The genes are TRBV19 and TRBJ1-1; D unclear. Germline V CDR1 and CDR2: LNHDA, SQIVND (reference sequence). This CDR3 has 16 amino acids. V gave up 4 bases and J gave up 3 bases, with 18 bases separating them. The chain's CDR3 is CASSNCCGGRDTEAFF. In DNA, the CDR3 is TGTGCCAGTAGTAATTGTTGCGGAGGGAGGGACACTGAAGCTTTCTTT.

In its sample, this clone was seen once. The chain links TRBV7-9 to TRBJ1-6, with D uncertain. Germline values: CDR1 SEHNR, CDR2 FQNEAQ (reference sequence). V lost 1 base to trimming and J lost 10 bases, with 5 bases between them. This CDR3 has 12 amino acids. The CDR3 sequence is CASSLGASPLHF. In DNA, the CDR3 is TGTGCCAGCAGCTTAGGGGCATCACCCCTCCACTTT.